The 25 T cell receptor beta chains below all came from one sample that was sequenced in a study of T cells in women clearing cervical HPV infection. Assay: immunoSEQ multiplex PCR; the TCRdb copy retains only in-frame clones and omits some. This listing includes roughly 31,000 clones. The sequencing input was blood buffy coat. Every receptor here comes from a woman between 18 and 75 years old with a cervical HPV16 infection that either progressed to CIN3+ or cleared (not recorded which).

Details on this clone: Read data end 3 residues before the CDR3 end; the end is taken from the germline J gene. This chain links TRBV30 with TRBJ2-3; 7 bases agree with TRBD1. This CDR3 is built from 15 residues. Germline CDR1 GTSNPN, CDR2 SVGIG (reference sequence). CDR3 in amino acids: CAWGGQSLAGETQYF. The CDR3 DNA, read in part, is TGTGCCTGGGGGGGACAGTCGTTGGCTGGAGAGACG.

About this clone itself: Coverage ceases 3 residues before the CDR3 finishes, and the germline J gene fills in the end. This chain connects TRBV6-2 or TRBV6-3 to TRBJ2-1; 8 bases line up with TRBD2. The CDR3 is 14 residues long. Per germline, CDR1 MNHEY and CDR2 SVGEGT. Trimming removed 5 bases from V and 6 bases from J; junction bases left unmatched: 6. CDR3 DNA (partial): TGTGCCAGCAGTCGGGCGGGAGGCCCCAATGAG. This gives the protein CASSRAGGPNE. The CDR3 in full is CASSRAGGPNEQFF.

With regard to this clone: Read coverage stops 3 residues before the CDR3 terminus; the germline J gene supplies the remainder. The genes are TRBV18 and TRBJ1-6; no firm D call. Trimming took off 3 bases at V and 3 bases at J, with 3 bases between the two ends. This CDR3 comprises 13 residues. In germline, CDR1 is KGHSH, CDR2 LQKENI. The chain's CDR3 is CASSPLYNSPLHF. The CDR3 bases that were read are TGTGCCAGCTCACCTCTCTATAATTCACCC.

In regard to this clone: Read data end 3 residues before the CDR3 end; the end is taken from the germline J gene. The chain couples TRBV6-1 to TRBJ2-4; D ambiguous. In germline, CDR1 is MNHNS, CDR2 SASEGT. Trimming stripped 1 base from V and 7 bases from J, with 14 bases between. This CDR3 comprises 15 residues. The CDR3 sequence: CASSEGARQVNIQYF. The sequenced part of the CDR3 DNA is TGTGCCAGCAGTGAAGGGGCGAGGCAGGTTAACATT.

Concerning this clone itself: The read halts 3 residues ahead of the CDR3 end, with the missing end drawn from the germline J gene. The chain joins TRBV20-1 to TRBJ2-7, with D tentatively TRBD1 (6 bases). The CDR3 totals 13 residues. The germline V and J ends were trimmed by 3 bases and 3 bases, with 12 bases remaining between them. The germline gives CDR1 DFQATT, CDR2 SNEGSKA (reference sequence). This CDR3 reads CSASSDSNYEQYF. The CDR3 DNA, read in part, is TGCAGTGCTAGCTCGGACAGTAACTACGAG.

The sequenced CDR3 bases are TGCAGTGCTAGAAAAGACAGGGGTGATTCACCG. This encodes CSARKDRGDSP. The whole CDR3 is CSARKDRGDSPLFF. The chain has TRBV20-1 and TRBJ2-2, with TRBD1 identical over 8 bases. The read is 3 residues too short to cover the CDR3 end, so that end is filled in from the germline J gene. The germline CDR1 and CDR2 sequences are DFQATT and SNEGSKA (reference sequence). This CDR3 has 14 residues.

As to this clone: The CDR3 end lies 3 residues beyond the end of the read and is filled in from the germline J gene. V is TRBV19 and J is TRBJ2-3, with D uncertain. Germline CDR1 and CDR2: LNHDA and SQIVND (reference sequence). The CDR3 runs 12 residues. The V end was cut by 5 bases, the J end by 2 bases, with 5 bases between. CDR3 sequence reads: CASSAVTDTQYF. The sequenced part of the CDR3 DNA is TGTGCCAGTAGTGCAGTCACAGATACG.

As concerns this clone: The read gets to within 3 residues of the CDR3 end, and the germline J gene fills in the rest. This rearrangement joins TRBV30 to TRBJ2-1, with 7 bases fitting TRBD2. Germline V gives CDR1 GTSNPN, CDR2 SVGIG (reference sequence). This CDR3 is built from 14 residues. V lost 8 bases and J lost 3; bases outside the gene matches: 10. The sequenced CDR3 bases are TGTGCCAGTTTGGGCCAGCGGGACTACAATGAG. This gives the protein CASLGQRDYNE. The complete CDR3 protein is CASLGQRDYNEQFF.

As regards this clone: The read ends 3 residues before the CDR3 terminus; that terminus is restored from the germline J gene. Other DNA sequences of this sample code for an identical CDR3. The chain employs TRBV19 and TRBJ1-5; D not resolved. The V end was cut by 6 bases, the J end by 1 base, with 4 bases between. This CDR3 contains 12 residues. Germline CDR1 is LNHDA and CDR2 is SQIVND (reference sequence). The sequenced CDR3 bases are TGTGCCAGTAGAGGCAGCAATCAGCCC. As protein: CASRGSNQP. In full, the CDR3 reads CASRGSNQPQHF.

On this clone itself: Read sequence stops 3 residues before the CDR3 end, and the germline J gene provides the missing end. The J gene is TRBJ1-1, the V gene TRBV18, with 7 bases fitting TRBD1. The length of the CDR3 is 15 residues. Trimming removed 2 bases from V and 1 base from J; junction bases left unmatched: 4. Germline V lookup: CDR1 KGHSH, CDR2 LQKENI. Partial CDR3 DNA: TGTGCCAGCTCACCAATTCACAGGGGGAACACTGAA. This sequence encodes CASSPIHRGNTE. The whole CDR3 protein is CASSPIHRGNTEAFF.

About this clone: The read falls 3 residues short of the CDR3 end, and the missing part is taken from the germline J gene. The rearrangement joins TRBV10-3 to TRBJ2-7; D is unclear. CDR1 and CDR2 (germline): ENHRY, SYGVKD. CDR3 length equals 14 residues. Trimming removed 8 bases at V and 0 bases at J, with 14 bases between. The sequenced CDR3 bases are TGTGCCATCTCTCCGCCCGCGCGCTCCTACGAG. It codes for CAISPPARSYE. The CDR3 in its entirety is CAISPPARSYEQYF.

Concerning this clone: The CDR3 end falls 3 residues outside the read, so it is completed with the germline J gene. The rearrangement uses TRBV20-1 and TRBJ2-5, with 10 bases aligning to TRBD2. This CDR3 is built from 13 residues. The V and J ends lost 2 bases and 5 bases, in that order; junction bases with no gene match: 2. Per the germline V gene, CDR1 is DFQATT and CDR2 is SNEGSKA (reference sequence). The CDR3 spells CSARLAGAETQYF. The DNA read from the CDR3 is TGCAGTGCTAGACTAGCGGGAGCGGAGACC.

CDR3: CSAREEGRNYGYTF. The covered CDR3 bases are TGCAGTGCTAGAGAAGAGGGGCGGAACTATGGC. The chain combines TRBV20-1 with TRBJ1-2; a weak D match, TRBD1 (5 bases). The read terminates 3 residues ahead of where the CDR3 ends, so the germline J gene completes it. V dropped 0 bases and J dropped 2 bases, with 10 bases sitting between them. The CDR3 is 14 residues long. Germline V CDR1 and CDR2: DFQATT, SNEGSKA (reference sequence).

As for this clone: The read terminates 3 residues ahead of where the CDR3 ends, so the germline J gene completes it. The chain joins TRBV7-9 to TRBJ1-1; the D gene is possibly TRBD1 (6 bases). Germline V lookup: CDR1 SEHNR, CDR2 FQNEAQ (reference sequence). This CDR3 has 14 amino acids. V lost 5 bases to trimming and J lost 6 bases, with 16 bases between them. The chain's CDR3 is CASSIHRVDAEAFF. CDR3 DNA (partial): TGTGCCAGCAGCATCCACAGGGTCGACGCTGAA.

As concerns this clone: The CDR3 end lies 3 residues beyond the end of the read and is filled in from the germline J gene. The V and J genes are TRBV5-8 and TRBJ1-5; D is ambiguous. The CDR3 extends over 15 amino acids. Germline CDR1 reads SGHTS; CDR2 reads YDEGEE. V lost 4 bases and J 6 bases, leaving 17 bases between the germline ends. The sequenced CDR3 bases are TGTGCCAGCAGCCCTGACCTAGTTCGTGGTCAGCCC. Its translation is CASSPDLVRGQP. The CDR3 reads in full as CASSPDLVRGQPQHF.

To note about this clone: The CDR3 goes on 3 residues after the read ends, and that part is filled in from the germline J gene. The chain links TRBV20-1 to TRBJ2-2, with TRBD1 as a possible D gene (6 bases). The length of the CDR3 is 14 residues. Germline-derived CDR1 and CDR2 are DFQATT and SNEGSKA (reference sequence). CDR3 sequence: CSALKTGANEKLFF. The sequenced CDR3 bases are TGCAGTGCTCTCAAGACAGGCGCTAATGAAAAG.

A note on this clone: With the read ending 3 residues before the CDR3 end, the germline J gene is used to fill in that end. This chain links TRBV5-1 with TRBJ1-2; weak D call: TRBD1 (5 bases). Germline assignment: CDR1 SGHRS and CDR2 YFSETQ. The CDR3 has 13 amino acids. With 4 bases removed from V and 4 bases from J, the gap between germline ends came to 11 bases. CDR3 sequence reads: CASSPGHFYGYTF. CDR3 DNA, as far as it was read: TGCGCCAGCAGCCCAGGGCACTTCTATGGC. Together with reference TRBV5-1 and TRBJ1-2, the CDR3 gives the full variable domain: KAGVTQTPRYLIKTRGQQVTLSCSPISGHRSVSWYQQTPGQGLQFLFEYFSETQRNKGNFPGRFSGRQFSNSRSEMNVSTLELGDSALYLCASSPGHFYGYTFGSGTRLTVV.

On this clone itself: Read coverage stops 3 residues before the CDR3 terminus; the germline J gene supplies the remainder. The chain carries TRBV19 and TRBJ2-5, with 7 bases fitting TRBD1. J was trimmed by 2 bases and V by 1 base; bases with no gene match: 1. The CDR3 sequence is 14 residues long. Germline loops: CDR1 LNHDA, CDR2 SQIVND (reference sequence). The CDR3 loop reads CASSIGGQQETQYF. The sequenced part of the CDR3 DNA is TGTGCCAGTAGTATAGGGGGACAGCAAGAGACC.

As for this clone: The missing CDR3 end, 3 residues past where the read stops, is filled in from the germline J gene. V and J are TRBV2 and TRBJ1-5; 8 nucleotides align to TRBD1. The CDR3 loop spans 16 amino acids. The trim removed 6 bases at V and 6 bases at J, leaving 13 bases unmatched. Germline V gives CDR1 SNHLY, CDR2 FYNNEI. The part of the CDR3 DNA that was read is TGTGCCAGCAGGCGGGACCGGACAGGGTTCCTTCAGCCC. Encoded protein: CASRRDRTGFLQP. The full CDR3 is CASRRDRTGFLQPQHF. Looking up the rest from reference TRBV2 and TRBJ1-5 gives the full variable domain: EPEVTQTPSHQVTQMGQEVILRCVPISNHLYFYWYRQILGQKVEFLVSFYNNEISEKSEIFDDQFSVERPDGSNFTLKIRSTKLEDSAMYFCASRRDRTGFLQPQHFGDGTRLSIL.

Remarks on this clone: The read ends 3 residues early relative to the CDR3; the germline J gene fills the gap. The chain employs TRBV30 and TRBJ1-2; no clear D gene. CDR3 length: 11 residues. Germline assignment: CDR1 GTSNPN and CDR2 SVGIG (reference sequence). With 7 bases removed from V and 1 base from J, the gap between germline ends came to 7 bases. The CDR3: CASSINYGYTF. The CDR3 DNA, read in part, is TGTGCCTCATCAATTAACTATGGC.

To note about this clone: Read sequence stops 3 residues before the CDR3 end, and the germline J gene provides the missing end. V and J are TRBV19 and TRBJ1-6; maybe TRBD1 (6 bases). V dropped 5 bases and J dropped 7 bases, with 15 bases sitting between them. Germline V gene data show CDR1 as LNHDA and CDR2 as SQIVND (reference sequence). The CDR3 is 15 amino acids. Here the CDR3 reads CASSPGGLRNSPLHF. Incomplete CDR3 DNA: TGTGCCAGTAGTCCTGGGGGCCTTAGGAATTCACCC.

Details on this clone: A read error may produce the germline difference seen at one junction end. The sequence runs out 3 residues before the end of the CDR3; the remainder is reconstructed from the germline J gene. This chain connects TRBV7-7 to TRBJ2-7, with TRBD1 matching over 7 bases. The CDR3 covers 13 residues. Germline-derived CDR1 and CDR2 are SSHAT and FNYEAQ (reference sequence). The CDR3 bases that were read are TGTGCTAGCAGCTCAGGACAGGTCTACGAG. Protein: CASSSGQVYE. The complete CDR3 protein is CASSSGQVYEQYF.

A note on this clone: The DNA ends 3 residues before the CDR3 does, and the rest of the CDR3 is filled in from the germline J gene. The chain uses TRBV7-9 and TRBJ1-1; D is undetermined. This CDR3 region has 11 residues. Germline assignment: CDR1 SEHNR and CDR2 FQNEAQ (reference sequence). V lost 7 bases, J lost 7 bases, and 10 bases lay in between. CDR3 DNA, as far as it was read: TGTGCCAGCACCCTAATTAATGAA. It is translated as CASTLINE. The full-length CDR3 reads as CASTLINEAFF.

Points on this clone: The CDR3 goes on 3 residues after the read ends, and that part is filled in from the germline J gene. The V gene is TRBV20-1, the J gene TRBJ2-1; perhaps TRBD1 as D (6 bases). The V end was cut by 4 bases, the J end by 3 bases, with 13 bases between. The V gene's germline CDR1 is DFQATT and CDR2 SNEGSKA (reference sequence). The CDR3 spans 14 residues. The CDR3 reads CSANYGTNYNEQFF. The part of the CDR3 DNA that was read is TGCAGTGCTAATTACGGGACAAACTACAATGAG.

Note on this clone: Read coverage stops 3 residues before the CDR3 terminus; the germline J gene supplies the remainder. The rearrangement joins TRBV18 to TRBJ1-1; a weak D match, TRBD1 (6 bases). This CDR3 spans 18 amino acids. Between the trimmed V and J ends, which lost 4 bases and 6 bases, there was a span of 27 bases. Germline-derived CDR1 and CDR2 are KGHSH and LQKENI. The DNA read from the CDR3 is TGTGCCAGCTCACACACAAATCCGCGGACAGATAAGATCGCTGAA. It encodes CASSHTNPRTDKIAE. The whole CDR3 protein is CASSHTNPRTDKIAEAFF.